Below are 12 T cell receptor beta chains sequenced from a single sample in a study of T cell therapy after organ transplantation. After 3 to 4 hours of CMV peptide pool restimulation, IFN-gamma-secreting therapy product cells were captured with a secretion assay. These receptors lack a known antigen. The protocol was immunoSEQ multiplex PCR, while the TCRdb copy is restricted to in-frame clones and leaves out a portion. This table has about 1,200 clones, around 40% appearing once. Material for sequencing was cultured CD8+ T cells. These receptors were obtained from a human patient who had received a solid organ transplant and had CMV disease. Part of the T cells may come from the graft donor.

The gene calls are TRBV4-3 and TRBJ1-6, with 7 bases matching TRBD1. The V gene's germline CDR1 is LGHNA and CDR2 YSLEER. The V segment lost 2 bases and the J segment 7 bases; nucleotides outside the gene matches: 5. This CDR3 spans 15 amino acids. CDR3 loop: CASSQTGDLNSPLHF. The CDR3 DNA sequence: TGCGCCAGCAGCCAAACAGGGGATTTAAATTCACCCCTCCACTTT.

This chain uses TRBV4-3 with TRBJ1-1; D is undetermined. Deletions cut 0 bases from V and 1 base from J, with 6 bases between. The CDR3 contains 14 residues. Germline-derived CDR1 and CDR2 are LGHNA and YSLEER. For the CDR3, the DNA is TGCGCCAGCAGCCAAGAGGGCGGGAACACTGAAGCTTTCTTT. Translated, it gives CASSQEGGNTEAFF.

This clone is labeled as large. The V and J genes are TRBV4-3 and TRBJ1-1; TRBD1 matches 7 bases. V gave up 4 bases and J gave up 0 bases; unmatched junction bases: 2. Germline V lookup: CDR1 LGHNA, CDR2 YSLEER. The CDR3 loop spans 14 amino acids. The CDR3 loop is CASSPDRLNTEAFF. Here the CDR3 DNA reads TGCGCCAGCAGCCCGGACAGGTTGAACACTGAAGCTTTCTTT.

In this sample, this clone is medium-sized. The J gene is TRBJ1-6, the V gene TRBV4-3; D is undetermined. Germline values: CDR1 LGHNA, CDR2 YSLEER. This CDR3 is built from 13 residues. V was pared by 0 bases and J by 12 bases, with 9 bases between. DNA of the CDR3: TGCGCCAGCAGCCAAGAACCGGTCCGACCCCTCCACTTT. It translates to CASSQEPVRPLHF.

The chain carries TRBV28 and TRBJ1-2; 7 bases are a match to TRBD1. V lost 5 bases, J lost 4 bases, and 4 bases stayed unmatched. The CDR3 sequence is 13 residues long. The V gene's germline CDR1 is MDHEN and CDR2 SYDVKM. CDR3 coding DNA: TGTGCCAGCAGTCTGGGACAGCGCTATGGCTACACCTTC. Protein sequence: CASSLGQRYGYTF.

This clone was picked up a small number of times. The chain carries TRBV7-9 and TRBJ2-7; D possibly matches TRBD1 or TRBD2 (5 bases each). Trimming pared 1 base from V and 2 bases from J, leaving 21 bases between. Germline V gene lookup returns CDR1 SEHNR and CDR2 FQNEAQ (reference sequence). This CDR3 region has 18 residues. In DNA form, the CDR3 reads TGTGCCAGCAGCTTAGGGGGACCCTATTTTTTAAGGGCCTACGAGCAGTACTTC. Amino acid sequence: CASSLGGPYFLRAYEQYF.

The V and J genes are TRBV4-3 and TRBJ1-1; tentatively, D is TRBD1 (5 bases). CDR1 is LGHNA, CDR2 YSLEER, per germline. Deletions cut 0 bases from V and 1 base from J, with 9 bases between. This CDR3 has 15 amino acids. The CDR3 loop reads CASSQEGLANTEAFF. The CDR3 nucleotides are TGCGCCAGCAGCCAAGAGGGACTCGCGAACACTGAAGCTTTCTTT.

In this sample, this clone is medium-sized (0.01 to 0.1%). Other nucleotide sequences in the sample specify the same CDR3. The chain recombines TRBV4-3 with TRBJ2-7, with TRBD2 as a possible D gene (5 bases). The V and J ends lost 0 bases and 4 bases respectively, with 7 bases between them. Germline V gene data show CDR1 as LGHNA and CDR2 as YSLEER. The CDR3 consists of 13 residues. The CDR3 here is CASSQEAEYEQYF. In DNA, the CDR3 is TGCGCCAGCAGCCAAGAAGCGGAATACGAGCAGTACTTC.

This clone was counted between two and nine times. V usage is TRBV19 and J usage is TRBJ1-5; 8 bases map to TRBD1. Germline V gives CDR1 LNHDA, CDR2 SQIVND (reference sequence). V lost 6 bases and J lost 5; bases outside the gene matches: 6. The CDR3 extends over 14 amino acids. CDR3 protein: CASSWTGFDQPQHF. Written as DNA, the CDR3 is TGTGCCAGTAGCTGGACAGGGTTCGATCAGCCCCAGCATTTT. Full variable domain (missing parts from reference TRBV19 and TRBJ1-5): DGGITQSPKYLFRKEGQNVTLSCEQNLNHDAMYWYRQDPGQGLRLIYYSQIVNDFQKGDIAEGYSVSREKKESFPLTVTSAQKNPTAFYLCASSWTGFDQPQHFGDGTRLSIL.

CDR3 sequence reads: CASSSGSRQFF. In nucleotides, the CDR3 is TGTGCCAGCAGTTCGGGCAGTAGGCAGTTCTTC. The rearrangement joins TRBV28 to TRBJ2-1; D is unresolved. The CDR3 totals 11 residues. From germline, CDR1 is MDHEN and CDR2 SYDVKM. The V end lost 4 bases, the J end lost 12 bases, and 10 bases lay between the germline ends. The full variable domain, completed using reference TRBV28 and TRBJ2-1, is DVKVTQSSRYLVKRTGEKVFLECVQDMDHENMFWYRQDPGLGLRLIYFSYDVKMKEKGDIPEGYSVSREKKERFSLILESASTNQTSMYLCASSSGSRQFFGPGTRLTVL.

This clone was seen once. The J gene is TRBJ1-6, the V gene TRBV28, with 8 nucleotides matching TRBD1. The V segment lost 5 bases and the J segment 9 bases; nucleotides outside the gene matches: 6. This CDR3 spans 14 amino acids. The germline CDR1 and CDR2 sequences are MDHEN and SYDVKM. The CDR3 DNA sequence: TGTGCCAGCAGTCCGACAGGGGACGGTTCACCCCTCCACTTT. Translating gives CASSPTGDGSPLHF.

This clone is large (0.1 to 1%). This chain joins TRBV19 and TRBJ2-1; TRBD2 matches at 7 bases. The germline CDR1 and CDR2 sequences are LNHDA and SQIVND (reference sequence). The J segment lost 2 bases and the V segment lost 1 base, leaving 2 bases of the junction unmatched. The CDR3 totals 15 residues. The CDR3 region has the DNA TGTGCCAGTAGTATAGGGAGCGGGACCTACAATGAGCAGTTCTTC. Translating gives CASSIGSGTYNEQFF.